The rows below give T cell receptor beta chains drawn from one sample of a study of early T cells in non-severe SARS-CoV-2 infection. TCRdb ran MiXCR on the 5' RACE reads and lists one entry per CDR3 protein. The sample yields about 64,000 distinct CDR3 sequences, approximately 9.2% seen once. Specimen: whole blood, collected at baseline. Source of these receptors: an adult who was a healthcare worker with PCR-confirmed SARS-CoV-2 infection or an uninfected control (not recorded which). Both conserved end residues are part of each CDR3. Fields, in order: V gene, clone size, J gene, D gene, CDR3 length, CDR3 DNA, CDR3 protein. A D gene is named only where the DNA matches it firmly. Where a row states a size, it is once, few, many or the class of an expanded clone; other rows omit it.

TRBV24-1	-	TRBJ2-7	-	15	TGTGCCACCAGAAACTCCGGGACAAGCCCTTACGAGGGGTACTTC	CATRNSGTSPYEGYF
TRBV5-1	-	TRBJ2-7	-	12	TGCGCCAGCAGCTTGGGTTATTACGAGCAGTACTTC	CASSLGYYEQYF
TRBV11-2	many	TRBJ1-4	TRBD1	14	TGTGCCAGCAGCCGGGACAGGGTTAGTGAAAAACTGTTTTTT	CASSRDRVSEKLFF
TRBV2	few	TRBJ2-1	TRBD2	16	TGTGCCAGCAGTGACGAACTAGCGGGGGATTACAATGAGCAGTTCTTC	CASSDELAGDYNEQFF
TRBV3-1	few	TRBJ2-2	TRBD2	16	TGTGCCAGCAGCCCTGGGACTAGCGGAAACACCGGGGAGCTGTTTTTT	CASSPGTSGNTGELFF
TRBV20-1	many	TRBJ2-3	TRBD2	14	TGCAGTGCTAGAGCAGCGGGAGTTGGAGATACGCAGTATTTT	CSARAAGVGDTQYF
TRBV11-2	many	TRBJ2-1	-	11	TGTGCCAGCAGCTCAAGCAATGAGCAGTTCTTC	CASSSSNEQFF
TRBV15	-	TRBJ2-4	TRBD2	17	TGTGCCACCAGCAGAGATCCTACTAGCGGGAGTAAGAACATTCAGTACTTC	CATSRDPTSGSKNIQYF
TRBV5-1	-	TRBJ1-2	TRBD1	15	TGCGCCAGCAGCTTATCTGGACAGGCCAACTATGGCTACACCTTC	CASSLSGQANYGYTF
TRBV20-1	few	TRBJ2-5	-	16	TGCAGTGCTAGGGAAAATAGACCAGACGACCTAGAGACCCAGTACTTC	CSARENRPDDLETQYF
TRBV24-1	few	TRBJ2-2	TRBD1	16	TGTGCCACCAGTGAGTCCGGGACAGTGAACACCGGGGAGCTGTTTTTT	CATSESGTVNTGELFF
TRBV9	-	TRBJ2-1	-	16	TGTGCCAGCAGCGTAGACGGGAGCTTCTCCTACAATGAGCAGTTCTTC	CASSVDGSFSYNEQFF
TRBV7-2	-	TRBJ2-7	TRBD2	15	TGTGCCAGCAGCGGTAGCGGGAGGGCCCTCGACGAGCAGTACTTC	CASSGSGRALDEQYF
TRBV5-1	many	TRBJ1-4	-	15	TGCGCCAGCAGTCGGAGTGCGGGGGGTAATGAAAAACTGTTTTTT	CASSRSAGGNEKLFF
TRBV7-3	-	TRBJ1-2	-	14	TGTGCCAGCAGCTTAAACGCAGGCCCCTATGGCTACACCTTC	CASSLNAGPYGYTF
TRBV7-2	-	TRBJ2-6	-	18	TGTGCCAGCAGCTTAGGAAGGGGCCCGAGAGCTGGGGCCAACGTCCTGACTTTC	CASSLGRGPRAGANVLTF
TRBV27	few	TRBJ2-7	-	13	TGTGCCAGCAGTAGCGGAGTTCACTACGAGCAGTACTTC	CASSSGVHYEQYF
TRBV10-3	many	TRBJ2-5	TRBD2	16	TGTGCCATCAGTGAGGTATTAGTGGGGACTATAGAGACCCAGTACTTC	CAISEVLVGTIETQYF
TRBV5-1	-	TRBJ2-1	-	11	TGCGCCAGCAGCTTGGGGGAGATAGGTTTCTTC	CASSLGEIGFF
TRBV6-4	-	TRBJ2-2	-	14	TGTGCCAGCACGGAGACAGCGAACACCGGGGAGCTGTTTTTT	CASTETANTGELFF
TRBV7-2	few	TRBJ2-7	-	17	TGTGCCAGCAGCTTAGGCCCCCTGACTCAAAGCTCCTACGAGCAGTACTTC	CASSLGPLTQSSYEQYF
TRBV30	-	TRBJ2-5	TRBD2	15	TGTGCCTGGCTTTCGGGACTAGCGGGAGGAGAGACCCAGTACTTC	CAWLSGLAGGETQYF
TRBV29-1	few	TRBJ2-1	-	12	TGCAGCGTTGATGGTAATAGGGATGAGCAGTTCTTC	CSVDGNRDEQFF
TRBV12-3/TRBV12-4	-	TRBJ2-3	-	16	TGTGCCAGCAGTTTCGGAGGAGGGAGGAGCCCAGATACGCAGTATTTT	CASSFGGGRSPDTQYF
TRBV5-4	few	TRBJ2-2	-	14	TGTGCCAGCAGCTCCGGGGTCAACACCGGGGAGCTGTTTTTT	CASSSGVNTGELFF
TRBV4-1	once	TRBJ2-5	-	14	TGCGCCAGCAGCCAAGTGGCCAGCAGGGAGACCCAGTACTTC	CASSQVASRETQYF
TRBV5-5	-	TRBJ1-5	-	14	TGTGCCAGCAGCCCGCCGTATAGCAATCAGCCCCAGCATTTT	CASSPPYSNQPQHF
TRBV29-1	few	TRBJ1-2	TRBD1	12	TGCAGCGTTGAACAGGGGGACTATGGCTACACCTTC	CSVEQGDYGYTF
TRBV20-1	-	TRBJ2-3	TRBD2	14	TGCAGTGCTAGGGACCCGGGAGGTGCAGATACGCAGTATTTT	CSARDPGGADTQYF
TRBV7-8	-	TRBJ2-5	-	16	TGTGCCAGCAGCTTAGCGCCGGAAGGCCCGTGGGAGACCCAGTACTTC	CASSLAPEGPWETQYF
TRBV19	few	TRBJ2-7	TRBD1	14	TGTGCCAGTAGTATGGGACAGGGCCCCTACGAGCAGTACTTC	CASSMGQGPYEQYF
TRBV12-3/TRBV12-4	many	TRBJ1-1	TRBD1	14	TGTGCCAGCAGTCCCAGACAGGGGCGCACTGAAGCTTTCTTT	CASSPRQGRTEAFF
TRBV3-1	-	TRBJ2-5	-	16	TGTGCCAGCAGCCAACAGGGCATGGATGGGCGAGAGACCCAGTACTTC	CASSQQGMDGRETQYF
TRBV20-1	-	TRBJ2-7	TRBD2	13	TGCAGTGCTGCTAGCGGATTCTCCTACGAGCAGTACTTC	CSAASGFSYEQYF
TRBV18	few	TRBJ2-3	-	14	TGTGCCAGCTCACCACGGCAGGGGATAGATACGCAGTATTTT	CASSPRQGIDTQYF
TRBV12-3/TRBV12-4	few	TRBJ2-6	-	16	TGTGCCAGCAGTTTGAATGGGCGGAGTATGCCCAACGTCCTGACTTTC	CASSLNGRSMPNVLTF
TRBV5-4	-	TRBJ1-1	TRBD1	14	TGTGCCAGCAGACTACAGGGGACCCACACTGAAGCTTTCTTT	CASRLQGTHTEAFF
TRBV5-1	few	TRBJ2-2	-	14	TGCGCCAGCAGCTCGTGGAACCTCACCGGGGAGCTGTTTTTT	CASSSWNLTGELFF
TRBV29-1	-	TRBJ2-2	-	15	TGCAGCGTGGACCAGGGCTTCGCGAACACCGGGGAGCTGTTTTTT	CSVDQGFANTGELFF
TRBV4-3	few	TRBJ2-7	TRBD2	18	TGCGCCAGCAGCCAAGATATACTAGCGGGAGTGACTTCCTACGAGCAGTACTTC	CASSQDILAGVTSYEQYF
TRBV19	few	TRBJ2-5	TRBD2	17	TGTGCCAGTAGTACCAGAACAGGGTCAAGCGGGAGTCAGACCCAGTACTTC	CASSTRTGSSGSQTQYF
TRBV11-2	-	TRBJ2-1	TRBD2	15	TGTGCCAGCAGGCCACTAGCGGGGGGAGGGAATGAGCAGTTCTTC	CASRPLAGGGNEQFF
TRBV6-6	many	TRBJ1-5	TRBD1	15	TGTGCCAGCAGTTTCACAGGGGGTAGCAATCAGCCCCAGCATTTT	CASSFTGGSNQPQHF
TRBV7-6	many	TRBJ2-1	-	12	TGTGCCAGCAGCCCTCGTATGGATGAGCAGTTCTTC	CASSPRMDEQFF
TRBV29-1	few	TRBJ2-5	-	13	TGCAGCGCTGACTCCGGAGGGCGAGAGACCCAGTACTTC	CSADSGGRETQYF
TRBV7-2	many	TRBJ2-5	TRBD2	15	TGTGCCAGCAGCTTAGGACTAGCCGATCAAGAGACCCAGTACTTC	CASSLGLADQETQYF
TRBV7-8	-	TRBJ2-7	TRBD1	16	TGTGCCAGCAGCTTAGCGAGGGACAGGGGATCCTACGAGCAGTACTTC	CASSLARDRGSYEQYF
TRBV19	-	TRBJ1-5	TRBD1	16	TGTGCCAGTAGTATTACCAGGGGGCTTGGCAATCAGCCCCAGCATTTT	CASSITRGLGNQPQHF
TRBV7-9	few	TRBJ1-2	-	16	TGTGCCAGCAGCTCGCTCGGGGGTACAACTAACTATGGCTACACCTTC	CASSSLGGTTNYGYTF
TRBV18	many	TRBJ2-5	-	13	TGTGCCAGCTCACTCGGGACACAAGAGACCCAGTACTTC	CASSLGTQETQYF
TRBV12-3/TRBV12-4	few	TRBJ2-3	-	12	TGTGCCAGCAGAGGTAGCACAGATACGCAGTATTTT	CASRGSTDTQYF
TRBV20-1	-	TRBJ2-1	TRBD2	16	TGCAGTGCTAGGAGGACGGCGGGAGGGCTTTACAATGAGCAGTTCTTC	CSARRTAGGLYNEQFF
TRBV19	medium-sized	TRBJ2-1	TRBD1	15	TGTGCCAGTAGTATAGGACAGGGGCCCAATGATGAGCAGTTCTTC	CASSIGQGPNDEQFF
TRBV25-1	-	TRBJ2-1	TRBD1	17	TGTGCCAGCAGTGAATACAGGGGGCGGGAAACGGCCAATGAGCAGTTCTTC	CASSEYRGRETANEQFF
TRBV4-3	few	TRBJ2-7	TRBD1	16	TGCGCCAGCAGCCAAGTCGCCGGGACAGGAGTCTACGAGCAGTACTTC	CASSQVAGTGVYEQYF